This T cell receptor (beta chain) is drawn from a study of blood T cell repertoires in COVID-19. About the research overall: Donors in the United States, Italy and Spain gave samples during acute or convalescent COVID-19. T cells, B-cell-depleted T cells, or PBMCs provided the cDNA or gDNA that served as material.

This CDR3 has 14 residues. Trimming stripped 5 bases from V and 6 bases from J, with 15 bases between. Per the germline V gene, CDR1 is SGHTA and CDR2 is FQGNSA. Authors' processing steps: Scientists estimated how many nucleated cells there were by amplifying reference gene primers. Generated by immunoSEQ multiplex PCR, the TCRdb table keeps only in-frame clones and is missing some. Clone size and V and J calls were adopted from that table, with D and trimming inferred from the DNA. The sample shows hundreds of thousands of clones, about 88% of them seen only once. The genes are TRBV7-2 and TRBJ2-3, with D perhaps TRBD1 (7 bases). Specimen: peripheral blood. This sequence was found in a man aged 35 to 55 with acute or convalescent COVID-19. The CDR3 bases are TGTGCCAGCAGCCCGCCAGGGGGGATGGATACGCAGTATTTT. Its translation is CASSPPGGMDTQYF.